Listed below are T cell receptor beta chains from one sample, sequenced in a study of T cells in Graves' hyperthyroidism and ophthalmopathy. TCRdb processed the multiplex PCR reads anew with MiXCR; each CDR3 protein has one entry. This table holds under 400,000 distinct CDR3 sequences, around 15% found once. Material: blood. The origin of the receptors is a woman in her fifties or sixties with Graves' ophthalmopathy. CDR3s include the opening cysteine and the closing phenylalanine or tryptophan. D genes are given only for firm matches. Clone size is not always given. Where it is, it says once, few, many or a class for expanded clones.

J	D	V	size	DNA	CDR3
TRBJ2-3	.	TRBV7-8	many	TGTGCCAGCAGCTTATCAGTGGCTGTTGGTACGCAGTATTTT	CASSLSVAVGTQYF
TRBJ2-7	.	TRBV5-5	few	TGTGCCAGCAGCGCTGGCGCCTCATCCCTCGAGCAGTACTTC	CASSAGASSLEQYF
TRBJ2-7	.	TRBV15	many	TGTGCCACCAGCAGAGGGGGGGTCTACGAGCAGTACTTC	CATSRGGVYEQYF
TRBJ2-3	.	TRBV18	.	TGTGCCAGCTCACTCCGGGCAGCCACAGATACGCAGTATTTT	CASSLRAATDTQYF
TRBJ1-5	TRBD1	TRBV19	few	TGTGCCACCGGGACAGGCCTTATCAATCAGCCCCAGCATTTT	CATGTGLINQPQHF
TRBJ1-1	.	TRBV5-1	many	TGCGCCAGCAGCTTGGATGGAGGGCTAGCTTTCTTT	CASSLDGGLAFF
TRBJ2-7	.	TRBV19	few	TGTGCCAGTAGTATAACCGGGATTTGGTCCTACGAGCAGTACTTC	CASSITGIWSYEQYF
TRBJ2-5	.	TRBV9	.	TGTGCCAGCAGCGGCTGGCAGCAAGAGACCCAGTACTTC	CASSGWQQETQYF
TRBJ1-5	.	TRBV28	.	TGTGCCAGCAGTTCCCCGGGGGGGGGGGACAATCAGCCCCAGCATTTT	CASSSPGGGDNQPQHF
TRBJ2-1	.	TRBV11-1	many	TGTGCCAGCAGCTTATTGGACTCTCAGTTCTTC	CASSLLDSQFF
TRBJ2-3	.	TRBV12-3/TRBV12-4	many	TGTGCCAGCAGTTTAATTAGAGGGGACCTCATTCGGAGCACAGATACGCAGTATTTT	CASSLIRGDLIRSTDTQYF
TRBJ2-1	.	TRBV15	many	TGTGCCACCAGCAGAGATAAGGGTTATGAGCAGTTCTTC	CATSRDKGYEQFF
TRBJ1-2	.	TRBV6-1	many	TGTGCCAGCCTCATGATCGCCTATGGCTACACCTTC	CASLMIAYGYTF
TRBJ2-5	.	TRBV7-9	few	TGTGCCAGCAGCTTAGCAGGGGCGGGAGAGACCCAGTACTTC	CASSLAGAGETQYF